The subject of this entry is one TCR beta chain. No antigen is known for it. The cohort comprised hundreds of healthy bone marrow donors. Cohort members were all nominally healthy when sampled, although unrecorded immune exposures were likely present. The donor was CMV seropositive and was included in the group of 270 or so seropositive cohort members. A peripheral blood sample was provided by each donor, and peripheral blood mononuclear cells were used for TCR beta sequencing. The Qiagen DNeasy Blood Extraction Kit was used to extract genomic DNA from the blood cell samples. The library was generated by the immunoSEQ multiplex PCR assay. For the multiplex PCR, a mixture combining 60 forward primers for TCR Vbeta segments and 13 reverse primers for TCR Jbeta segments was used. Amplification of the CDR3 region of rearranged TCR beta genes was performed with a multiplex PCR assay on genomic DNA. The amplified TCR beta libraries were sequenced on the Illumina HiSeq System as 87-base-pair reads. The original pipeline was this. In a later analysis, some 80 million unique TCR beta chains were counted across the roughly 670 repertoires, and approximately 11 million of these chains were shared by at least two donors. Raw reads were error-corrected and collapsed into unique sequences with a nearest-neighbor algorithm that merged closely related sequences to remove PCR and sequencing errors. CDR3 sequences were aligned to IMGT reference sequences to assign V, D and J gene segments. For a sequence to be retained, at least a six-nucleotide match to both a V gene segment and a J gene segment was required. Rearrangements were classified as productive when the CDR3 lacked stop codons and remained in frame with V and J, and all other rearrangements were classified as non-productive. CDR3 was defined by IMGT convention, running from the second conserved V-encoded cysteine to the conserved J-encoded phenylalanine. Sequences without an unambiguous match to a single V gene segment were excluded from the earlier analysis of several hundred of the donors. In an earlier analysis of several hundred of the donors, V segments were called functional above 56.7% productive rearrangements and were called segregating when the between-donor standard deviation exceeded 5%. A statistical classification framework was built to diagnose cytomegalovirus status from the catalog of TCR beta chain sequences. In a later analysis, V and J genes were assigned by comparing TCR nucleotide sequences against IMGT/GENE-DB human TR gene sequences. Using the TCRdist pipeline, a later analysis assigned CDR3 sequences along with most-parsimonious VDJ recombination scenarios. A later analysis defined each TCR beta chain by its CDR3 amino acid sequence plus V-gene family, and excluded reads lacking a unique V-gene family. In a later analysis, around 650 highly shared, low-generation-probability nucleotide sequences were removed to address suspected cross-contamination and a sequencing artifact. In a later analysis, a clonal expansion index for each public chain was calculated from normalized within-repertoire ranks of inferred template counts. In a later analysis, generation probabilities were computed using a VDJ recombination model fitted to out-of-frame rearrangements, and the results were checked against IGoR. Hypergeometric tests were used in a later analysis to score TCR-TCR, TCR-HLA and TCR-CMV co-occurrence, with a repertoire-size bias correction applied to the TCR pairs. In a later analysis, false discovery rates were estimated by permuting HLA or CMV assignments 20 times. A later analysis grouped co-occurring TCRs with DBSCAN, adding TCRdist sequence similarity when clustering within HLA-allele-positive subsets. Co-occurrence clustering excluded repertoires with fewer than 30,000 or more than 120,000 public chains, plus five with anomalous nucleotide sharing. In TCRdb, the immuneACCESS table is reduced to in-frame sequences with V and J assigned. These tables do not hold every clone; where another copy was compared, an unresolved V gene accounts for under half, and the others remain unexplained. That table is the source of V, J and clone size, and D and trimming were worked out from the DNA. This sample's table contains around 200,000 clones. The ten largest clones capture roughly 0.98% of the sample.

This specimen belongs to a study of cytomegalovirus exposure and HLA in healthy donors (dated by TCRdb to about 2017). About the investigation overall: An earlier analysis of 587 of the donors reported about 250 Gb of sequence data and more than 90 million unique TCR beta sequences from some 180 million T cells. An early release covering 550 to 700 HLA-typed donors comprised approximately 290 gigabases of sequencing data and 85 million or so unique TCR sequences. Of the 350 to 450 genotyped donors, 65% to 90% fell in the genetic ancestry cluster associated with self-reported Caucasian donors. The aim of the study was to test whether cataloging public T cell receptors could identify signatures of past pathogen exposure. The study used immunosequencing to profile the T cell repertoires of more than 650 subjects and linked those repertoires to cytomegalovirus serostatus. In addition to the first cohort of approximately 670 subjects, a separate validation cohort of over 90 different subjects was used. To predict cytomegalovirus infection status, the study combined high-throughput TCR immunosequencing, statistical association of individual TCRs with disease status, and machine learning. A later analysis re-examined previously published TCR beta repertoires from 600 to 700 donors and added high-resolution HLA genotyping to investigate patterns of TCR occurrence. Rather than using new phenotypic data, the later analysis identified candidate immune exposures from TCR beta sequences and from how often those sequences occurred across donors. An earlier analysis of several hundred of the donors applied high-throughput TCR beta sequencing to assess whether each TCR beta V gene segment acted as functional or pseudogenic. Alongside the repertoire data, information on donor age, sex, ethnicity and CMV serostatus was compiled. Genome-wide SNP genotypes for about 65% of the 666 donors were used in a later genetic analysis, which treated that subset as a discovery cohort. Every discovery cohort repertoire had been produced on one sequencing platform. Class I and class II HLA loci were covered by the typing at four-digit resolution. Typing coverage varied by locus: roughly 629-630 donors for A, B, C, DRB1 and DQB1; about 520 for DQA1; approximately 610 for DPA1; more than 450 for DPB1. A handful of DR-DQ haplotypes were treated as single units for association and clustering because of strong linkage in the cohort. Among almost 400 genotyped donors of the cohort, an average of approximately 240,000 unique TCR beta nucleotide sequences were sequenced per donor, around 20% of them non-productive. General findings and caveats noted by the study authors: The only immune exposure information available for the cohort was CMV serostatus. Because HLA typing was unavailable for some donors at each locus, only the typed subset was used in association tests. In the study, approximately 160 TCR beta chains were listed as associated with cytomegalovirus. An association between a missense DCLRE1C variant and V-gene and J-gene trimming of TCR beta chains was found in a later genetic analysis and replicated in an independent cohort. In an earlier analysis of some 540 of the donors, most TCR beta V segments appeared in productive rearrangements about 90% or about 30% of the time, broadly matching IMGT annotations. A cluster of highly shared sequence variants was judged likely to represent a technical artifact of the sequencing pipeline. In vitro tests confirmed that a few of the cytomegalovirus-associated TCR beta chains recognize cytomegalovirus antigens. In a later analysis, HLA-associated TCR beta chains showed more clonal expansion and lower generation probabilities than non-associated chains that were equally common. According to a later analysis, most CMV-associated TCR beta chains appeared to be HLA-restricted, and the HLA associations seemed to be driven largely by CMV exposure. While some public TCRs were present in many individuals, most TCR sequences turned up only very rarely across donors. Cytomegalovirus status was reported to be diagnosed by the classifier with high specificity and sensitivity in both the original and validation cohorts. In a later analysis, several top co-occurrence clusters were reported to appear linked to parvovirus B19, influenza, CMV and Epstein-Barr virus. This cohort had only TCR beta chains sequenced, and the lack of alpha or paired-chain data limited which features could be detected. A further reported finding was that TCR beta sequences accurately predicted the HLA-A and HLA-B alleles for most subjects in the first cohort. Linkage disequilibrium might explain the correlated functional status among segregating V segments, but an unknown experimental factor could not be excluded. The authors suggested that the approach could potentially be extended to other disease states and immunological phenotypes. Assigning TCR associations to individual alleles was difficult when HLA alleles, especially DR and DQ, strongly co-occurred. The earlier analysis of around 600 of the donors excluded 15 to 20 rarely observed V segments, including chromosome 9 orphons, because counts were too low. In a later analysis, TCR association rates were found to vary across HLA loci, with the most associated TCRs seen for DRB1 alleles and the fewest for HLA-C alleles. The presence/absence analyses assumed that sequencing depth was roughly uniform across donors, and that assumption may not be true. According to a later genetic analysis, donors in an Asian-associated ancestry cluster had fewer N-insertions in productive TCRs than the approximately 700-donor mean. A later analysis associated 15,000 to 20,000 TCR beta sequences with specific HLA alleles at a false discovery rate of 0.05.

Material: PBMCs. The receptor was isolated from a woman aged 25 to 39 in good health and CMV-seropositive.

The nucleotide sequence is TGTGCCAGCAGCACTTACTCGGGACAGGGACGTGGCTACACCTTC. Translation gives CASSTYSGQGRGYTF. This chain is built from TRBV5-6 and TRBJ1-2; 9 bases in the middle match TRBD1. CDR1 and CDR2, per the germline V gene, are SGHDT and YYEEEE. The CDR3 numbers 15 residues from cysteine through phenylalanine. Solely the CDR3 DNA is kept, with 45 bases framed from the first base. V trim: 4 bases; J trim: 7 bases; unmatched bases: 11.